Detailed here is one T cell receptor beta chain. Its antigen is still unknown. This record comes from a study of beta chain features in type 1 diabetes. Overall study context: Age and gender were similar between patients and healthy donors, as were cell yields. Overall study results and limits: Type 1 diabetes patients had TCRB CDR3s that were shorter (moderately but significantly so) in all four CD4+ subsets. Possibly, sequencing cDNA over-represented cells that had high TCR expression levels.

Sequencing targeted expressed TCRB transcripts, as all isolated RNA had been reverse transcribed. Profiled with immunoSEQ multiplex PCR; TCRdb holds only in-frame clones, not every one. The sample carries some 170,000 clones, 63% recorded once. The V and J ends lost 0 bases and 8 bases respectively, with 14 bases between them. The CDR3 is 14 residues long. CDR1 and CDR2 from the germline V gene are SGHRS and YFSETQ. Sorting with CD45RO/CCR7/CD25/CD127/CD95/CD27 yielded naive, central memory, regulatory and stem-like memory CD4+ cells. The source is a man aged 30-40 years with type 1 diabetes. This sequence joins TRBV5-1 and TRBJ1-2; TRBD1 might be the D (6 bases). The sequencing sample was made of naive CD4+ T cells from blood. CDR3 DNA: TGCGCCAGCAGCTTGGGACAGGTTGCTATGGGCTACACCTTC. Amino acid sequence: CASSLGQVAMGYTF.